This T cell receptor (beta chain) was identified in a study of follicular helper T cells after annual influenza vaccination. General study findings and limits: Just roughly 9.5-20% of cells analyzed had recovered productive TCRB sequences. ICOS+CD38+ cTfh clonality tracked population frequency, and its change tracked circulating plasmablast change.

The germline CDR1 and CDR2 sequences are MNHNS and SASEGT. V lost 4 bases and J 0 bases, leaving 11 bases between the germline ends. The CDR3 covers 15 residues. Time point: 2015-2016 season, pre-vaccination. Adults received seasonal inactivated influenza vaccine, with sorted blood CD4 subsets sequenced before and after. Each time point used about 35 to 100 mL of blood. Generated by immunoSEQ multiplex PCR, the TCRdb table keeps only in-frame clones and is missing some. The sample records 9,500 to 15,000 clones, about 80% being singletons. In the case of this clone: Its target is not known.

This clonotype was obtained from an adult who received the influenza vaccine. The chain carries TRBV6-1 and TRBJ2-3; perhaps TRBD2 as D (6 bases). The sequencing used CXCR5+ CD38- circulating T follicular helper cells from blood, collected on the day of influenza vaccination. Specified subset: circulating Tfh, non-naive CD4+CXCR5+PD-1+ (ICOS+CD38+ or ICOS-CD38-). CDR3 residues: CASSGRDFSTDTQYF. The CDR3 DNA is TGTGCCAGCAGTGGCCGGGACTTTAGCACAGATACGCAGTATTTT.